This T cell receptor (beta chain) appears in the sequencing data of a study of T cell changes during pregnancy in multiple sclerosis. CDR3 length equals 17 residues. Germline V CDR1 and CDR2: MGHDK, SYGVNS. Trimming took off 8 bases at V and 0 bases at J, with 20 bases between the two ends. Sequenced by immunoSEQ multiplex PCR; TCRdb stores in-frame clones only, minus some. Here the sample spans 75,000 to 95,000 clones, about 89% being singletons. Sequences were derived from peripheral blood, sampled in the first trimester of pregnancy. The sequence was collected from a female donor in good health, enrolled as a control in a pregnancy study. V usage is TRBV25-1 and J usage is TRBJ1-3; tentative D call: TRBD1 (6 bases). CDR3 in amino acids: CASPETGDLSSGNTIYF. The CDR3 nucleotides read TGTGCCAGCCCCGAGACAGGAGATCTTTCCTCTGGAAACACCATATATTTT.